This T cell receptor (beta chain) is drawn from a study of T cell clonality in common variable immunodeficiency. In regard to this clone: Its antigen is undetermined. The read falls 3 residues short of the CDR3 end, and the missing part is taken from the germline J gene.

Study-wide results and caveats: In common variable immunodeficiency, TCR beta chains reportedly carried fewer deletions and N-nucleotide insertions. What drives increased CVID clonality needs T cell subpopulation sequencing.

Clones were sequenced by immunoSEQ multiplex PCR, and TCRdb holds only the in-frame ones, with some missing. Listed for the sample are thousands of clones, none seen a single time. All CVID subjects were on immunoglobulin replacement for at least one year. There are 14 residues in the CDR3. Germline CDR1 is LNHDA and CDR2 is SQIVND (reference sequence). V was pared by 11 bases and J by 2 bases, with 18 bases between. Sequencing input: peripheral blood mononuclear cells. The sequence was collected from a human donor with common variable immunodeficiency. The rearrangement joins TRBV19 to TRBJ2-5, with D maybe TRBD1 (5 bases). Incomplete CDR3 DNA: TGTGCCGCCACAGGTGGCAGGAGACAAGAGACC. Residues: CAATGGRRQET. The full CDR3 protein is CAATGGRRQETQYF.